This T cell receptor beta chain stems from a study of blood T cell repertoires in COVID-19. About the research overall: Spain, Italy and the United States supplied samples that represented acute and convalescent COVID-19. T cells, B-cell-depleted T cells, or PBMCs supplied cDNA or gDNA.

Looked up from germline, CDR1 is KGHDR and CDR2 is SFDVKD. The V and J ends lost 4 bases and 6 bases, in that order; junction bases with no gene match: 8. The CDR3 sequence is 15 residues long. Original methodology: For nucleated cells, counts were estimated from reference gene primer amplification. The data were produced by immunoSEQ multiplex PCR, yet TCRdb's version contains in-frame clones alone and is incomplete. The V and J calls and clone size were taken over from that table, and D and trimming were inferred from the DNA. The table includes hundreds of thousands of clones, more than 80% detected once.

The rearrangement uses TRBV24-1 and TRBJ2-3; 8 bases are a match to TRBD1. The sample consisted of PBMCs or T cells enriched from blood (not recorded which). The sequence came from a young man who had recovered from COVID-19. Written as DNA, the CDR3 is TGTGCCACCAGTGAGTCACAGGGGGAAGGGGATACGCAGTATTTT. It codes for CATSESQGEGDTQYF.